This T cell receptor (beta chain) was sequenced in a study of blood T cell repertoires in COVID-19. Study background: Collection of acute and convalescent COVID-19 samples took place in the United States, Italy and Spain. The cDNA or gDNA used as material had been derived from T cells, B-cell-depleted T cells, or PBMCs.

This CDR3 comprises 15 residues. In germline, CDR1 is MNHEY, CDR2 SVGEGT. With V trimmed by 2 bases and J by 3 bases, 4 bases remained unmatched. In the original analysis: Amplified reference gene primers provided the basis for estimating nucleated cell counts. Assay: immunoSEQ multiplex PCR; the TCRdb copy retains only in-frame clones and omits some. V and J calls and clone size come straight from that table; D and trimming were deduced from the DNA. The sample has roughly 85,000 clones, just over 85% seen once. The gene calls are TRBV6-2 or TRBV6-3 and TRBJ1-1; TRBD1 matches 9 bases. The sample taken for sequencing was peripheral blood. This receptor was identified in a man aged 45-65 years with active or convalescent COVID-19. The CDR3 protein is CASSYGDRAYTEAFF. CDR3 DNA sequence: TGTGCCAGCAGTTACGGGGACAGGGCTTACACTGAAGCTTTCTTT.